This TCR beta chain is from a study of siplizumab effects on memory and regulatory T cells (dated by TCRdb to 2018 to 2020). For context, the study as a whole: The study looked at the effect of siplizumab, an anti-CD2 antibody, on alloreactive T-cell subsets in allogeneic mixed lymphocyte reactions made from human PBMCs. What the work shows at the level of the full study, not this receptor alone: The cumulative frequency of alloreactive sequences that could be traced back to unstimulated CD4+ memory T cells was significantly reduced by siplizumab. A naive or memory phenotype could not be assigned to roughly 80-95% of proliferating CD4+ or CD8+ clones. Compared with memory T cells, unstimulated naive T cells appeared more diverse, and naive cells seemed to make a substantial contribution to the alloresponse. Whether proliferating Tregs from siplizumab cultures were suppressive was not functionally confirmed. Because sequences at frequencies below about 10^-5 were poorly captured, only a minor fraction of alloreactive clones could be mapped back to unstimulated subsets. Of the alloreactive CD4+ clones that could be mapped, the Treg-derived share averaged about 67% with siplizumab compared with under 35% in control reactions.

The germline V gene supplies CDR1 SGDLS and CDR2 YYNGEE. At the junction V is shortened by 4 bases and J by 6 bases; bases outside the gene matches: 15. The CDR3 has 17 amino acids, counting the end cysteine and phenylalanine. Here the CDR3 DNA is all that survives: 51 bases in frame from base 1. Libraries were built with the immunoSEQ multiplex PCR assay. About 9.9 x 10^4 TCR templates per sample were assayed by the deep sequencing platform. Genomic DNA extracted from sorted T cells was used for TCRbeta CDR3 sequencing. Per the source publication's procedure: The R programming language was used for clonal analysis of the TCRbeta CDR3 data. Comparing unstimulated samples against CFSE-low samples taken after the reaction was how alloreactive CD4+ and CD8+ clones were defined. Regulatory or non-regulatory origin was assigned to alloreactive CD4+ clones by matching of sequences to sorted unstimulated Treg and non-Treg repertoires. Here the immuneACCESS table is served through TCRdb, limited to in-frame sequences with V and J called. Missing clones are a known gap in these copies; in checked studies unresolved V genes cover under half, and the rest lacks a known reason. The V and J calls and clone size come from that table; D and trimming were worked out from the DNA. The sample data list around 100,000 clones, and about 94% of these were observed just once. The top ten constitute over 1% of the sample.

Sorted unstimulated T cells and proliferating T cells recovered from mixed lymphocyte reactions underwent TCRbeta CDR3 sequencing. Fresh whole blood from approximately ten HLA-typed healthy donors was used to isolate PBMCs. To map where alloreactive clones came from, unstimulated CD4+ non-regulatory T cells were FACS-sorted. Concerning this clone: No cognate antigen has been identified for it. Base-call qualities are not available, and no considerably larger clone is one nucleotide away.

The receptor's source is a human donor in good health. Recombination connected TRBV9 to TRBJ2-2; the central 7 bases match TRBD2. Sequenced: non-Treg CD4+ T cells sorted from blood. According to the study, the label for this sample's cell subset or site signals: FACS-sorted unstimulated CD4+ non-regulatory T cells. The CDR3 reads as follows: CASSSVLSAGAAGELFF. The sequenced DNA: TGTGCCAGCAGCAGCGTATTATCGGCGGGAGCCGCCGGGGAGCTGTTTTTT.